This T cell receptor (beta chain) was found in a study of neurological immune-mediated disorders. There are 13 residues in the CDR3. CDR1 and CDR2 from the germline V gene are MNHEY and SMNVEV (reference sequence). Between the trimmed V and J ends, which lost 3 bases and 6 bases, there was a span of 10 bases. Indicated time point: longitudinal time-point 1 (baseline). This clonotype was counted ten times or more. MiXCR, applied by TCRdb to the 5' RACE reads, yields one record per CDR3 protein. The data contain tens of thousands of distinct CDR3 sequences, 10% of them singletons. The sample taken for sequencing was PBMCs. V usage is TRBV27 and J usage is TRBJ2-3; TRBD2 is a possible D gene (6 bases). The sequence was obtained from a man younger than 45 in good health. The CDR3 protein is CASSLRGLDTQYF. CDR3 nucleotides: TGTGCCAGCAGTTTGCGGGGCCTCGATACGCAGTATTTT.